A single sample is the source of the 28 T cell receptor beta chains below, sequenced in a study of beta chain features in type 1 diabetes. cDNA synthesis used the whole RNA isolate, giving expressed TCRB sequences. Sequencing was performed with immunoSEQ multiplex PCR; in TCRdb, only in-frame clones are kept and a portion is missing. The profile covers about 150,000 clones, with under 11% appearing a single time and about 1.3% taken by the ten largest. Sample: naive CD4+ T cells from blood. These receptors were obtained from a young man in good health.

This clone was counted a few times. The chain links TRBV30 to TRBJ1-2; TRBD1 agrees at 9 bases. CDR3 length equals 14 residues. Per the germline V gene, CDR1 is GTSNPN and CDR2 is SVGIG (reference sequence). Unmatched junction bases numbered 7, after V lost 3 bases and J lost 5 bases. Here the CDR3 DNA reads TGTGCCTGGAGCGAAGAGACAGGGGGGTATGGCTACACCTTC. Its protein product is CAWSEETGGYGYTF.

This clone occurred many times. The V call is TRBV28, the J call TRBJ1-4, with 9 bases aligning to TRBD1. The length of the CDR3 is 14 residues. The germline gives CDR1 MDHEN, CDR2 SYDVKM. V gave up 7 bases and J gave up 7 bases; unmatched junction bases: 7. The CDR3 region is CASTSGTGIEKLFF. Written as DNA, the CDR3 is TGTGCCAGCACATCCGGGACAGGGATTGAAAAACTGTTTTTT.

The chain uses TRBV7-9 and TRBJ1-5; possibly TRBD1 for D (6 bases). The CDR3 spans 16 residues. With 1 base removed from V and 5 bases from J, the gap between germline ends came to 15 bases. Looked up from germline, CDR1 is SEHNR and CDR2 is FQNEAQ (reference sequence). CDR3 loop: CASSLDKTGNYQPQHF. CDR3 nucleotide sequence: TGTGCCAGCAGCTTAGACAAAACAGGGAACTATCAGCCCCAGCATTTT.

This clone has just a few counts. The chain combines TRBV18 with TRBJ2-5, with TRBD1 as a possible D gene (6 bases). CDR3 length: 13 residues. V lost 6 bases, J lost 3 bases, and 11 bases lay in between. The germline CDR1 and CDR2 sequences are KGHSH and LQKENI. CDR3 residues: CASSLHREETQYF. The CDR3 DNA sequence: TGTGCCAGCTCCCTTCACAGGGAAGAGACCCAGTACTTC.

This clone was picked up a small number of times. The chain employs TRBV6-5 and TRBJ1-2; TRBD1 aligns across 8 bases. The germline gives CDR1 MNHEY, CDR2 SVGAGI. J was trimmed by 4 bases and V by 5 bases; bases with no gene match: 9. The CDR3 extends over 15 amino acids. The CDR3 loop is CASSPRTGPSYGYTF. The CDR3 DNA reads as TGTGCCAGCAGTCCTCGGACAGGGCCTTCCTATGGCTACACCTTC.

This rearrangement joins TRBV29-1 to TRBJ2-3, with 7 bases that match TRBD2. This CDR3 is 16 amino acids long. Germline V gene data show CDR1 as SQVTM and CDR2 as ANQGSEA. With 1 base clipped from V and 0 bases from J, the junction kept 7 bases outside the gene matches. CDR3 sequence (DNA): TGCAGCGTTGAAGTAAATAGCGGGTCTAGCACAGATACGCAGTATTTT. It codes for CSVEVNSGSSTDTQYF.

The chain has TRBV28 and TRBJ2-3, with 10 bases identical to TRBD1. CDR3 size: 15 residues. Germline values: CDR1 MDHEN, CDR2 SYDVKM. The V gene end was trimmed by 5 bases and the J gene end by 4 bases; junction bases not matched to a gene: 6. As DNA, the CDR3 is TGTGCCAGCAGTCCCTCGACAGGGGGCGCAGATACGCAGTATTTT. This encodes CASSPSTGGADTQYF.

There are a few counts of this clone. The chain links TRBV11-2 to TRBJ2-1, with TRBD2 identical over 15 bases. CDR1 and CDR2 from the germline V gene are SGHAT and FQNNGV. The V and J ends lost 1 base and 7 bases, in that order; junction bases with no gene match: 5. This CDR3 spans 17 amino acids. The CDR3 region has the DNA TGTGCCAGCAGCTTAGTGGGACTAGCGGGGGGCCTGAATGAGCAGTTCTTC. Translation: CASSLVGLAGGLNEQFF.

The chain joins TRBV5-6 to TRBJ2-2; 10 bases align to TRBD1. J was trimmed by 5 bases and V by 3 bases; bases with no gene match: 10. Germline CDR1 SGHDT, CDR2 YYEEEE. This CDR3 region has 17 residues. In DNA form, the CDR3 reads TGTGCCAGCAGCTCATTAACCGGGACAGGGGTAACCGGGGAGCTGTTTTTT. It is translated as CASSSLTGTGVTGELFF.

The chain links TRBV25-1 to TRBJ1-6; maybe TRBD1 (6 bases). V was cut by 5 bases and J by 8 bases, with 16 bases left in between. This CDR3 is 15 amino acids long. Germline CDR1 MGHDK, CDR2 SYGVNS. CDR3 bases: TGTGCCAGCAGTCGGGGGGCTAGAGTTGATTCACCCCTCCACTTT. Residues: CASSRGARVDSPLHF.

This chain uses TRBV5-1 with TRBJ1-1; 9 bases align to TRBD1. There are 14 residues in the CDR3. In germline, CDR1 is SGHRS, CDR2 YFSETQ. The V segment lost 1 base and the J segment 5 bases; nucleotides outside the gene matches: 3. The CDR3 sequence is CASSLRTGETEAFF. The CDR3 DNA sequence: TGCGCCAGCAGCTTGAGGACAGGGGAGACTGAAGCTTTCTTT. The full variable domain, completed using reference TRBV5-1 and TRBJ1-1, is KAGVTQTPRYLIKTRGQQVTLSCSPISGHRSVSWYQQTPGQGLQFLFEYFSETQRNKGNFPGRFSGRQFSNSRSEMNVSTLELGDSALYLCASSLRTGETEAFFGQGTRLTVV.

This clone was seen a handful of times. This chain links TRBV6-6 with TRBJ1-1; 7 bases line up with TRBD1. Looked up from germline, CDR1 is MNHNY and CDR2 is SVGAGI (reference sequence). V was pared by 6 bases and J by 1 base, with 5 bases of the junction left unmatched. This CDR3 has 14 residues. The CDR3 nucleotides read TGTGCCAGCAGCTTTGGGACAGAGAACACTGAAGCTTTCTTT. Translating it yields CASSFGTENTEAFF.

J is TRBJ2-7 and V is TRBV18, with 8 bases that match TRBD1. Per germline, CDR1 KGHSH and CDR2 LQKENI. V lost 2 bases, J lost 5 bases, and 5 bases stayed unmatched. This CDR3 spans 14 amino acids. The DNA for the CDR3 is TGTGCCAGCTCACCAGGGACAGGAGGCCACGAGCAGTACTTC. Its protein is CASSPGTGGHEQYF. Combining the CDR3 with reference TRBV18 and TRBJ2-7 gives the whole variable domain NAGVMQNPRHLVRRRGQEARLRCSPMKGHSHVYWYRQLPEEGLKFMVYLQKENIIDESGMPKERFSAEFPKEGPSILRIQQVVRGDSAAYFCASSPGTGGHEQYFGPGTRLTVT.

V gene TRBV5-1 combines with J gene TRBJ2-7; D is perhaps TRBD2 (6 bases). CDR1 is SGHRS, CDR2 YFSETQ, per germline. CDR3 length: 14 amino acids. With 0 bases removed from V and 3 bases from J, the gap between germline ends came to 10 bases. For the CDR3, the DNA is TGCGCCAGCAGCTTGGAGCCGGGACTCTACGAGCAGTACTTC. Translating gives CASSLEPGLYEQYF.

This rearrangement joins TRBV19 to TRBJ2-2, with 8 bases matching TRBD1. V shed 9 bases and J 5 bases; nucleotides not matched to a gene: 8. The germline V gene has CDR1 LNHDA and CDR2 SQIVND (reference sequence). This CDR3 is built from 14 residues. The CDR3 DNA sequence: TGTGCCAGCAAGGACAGGGAGAAAACCGGGGAGCTGTTTTTT. It specifies CASKDREKTGELFF.

The CDR3 loop reads CASSLQGEAYNEQFF. The CDR3 DNA reads as TGCGCCAGCAGCCTACAGGGGGAAGCCTACAATGAGCAGTTCTTC. This rearrangement joins TRBV5-1 to TRBJ2-1; 8 bases fit TRBD1. This CDR3 has 15 residues. Germline CDR1 is SGHRS and CDR2 is YFSETQ. Trimming took 4 bases from V and 2 from J; bases not matched to a gene: 5.

This clone came up a few times. The chain is built from TRBV5-1 and TRBJ2-7; no firm D call. The CDR3 has 12 amino acids. Germline values: CDR1 SGHRS, CDR2 YFSETQ. Trimming took off 0 bases at V and 3 bases at J, with 4 bases between the two ends. DNA for the CDR3: TGCGCCAGCAGCTTGGTCAGCTACGAGCAGTACTTC. Protein product: CASSLVSYEQYF.

This clone has a handful of counts. The gene calls are TRBV18 and TRBJ1-4; unclear D gene. CDR1 is KGHSH, CDR2 LQKENI, per germline. The ends were cut back, 6 bases at V and 0 bases at J, with 11 bases in the middle. The CDR3 consists of 15 residues. CDR3 residues: CASSTTDATNEKLFF. CDR3 nucleotide sequence: TGTGCCAGCTCGACGACTGATGCAACTAATGAAAAACTGTTTTTT.

This clone was seen a handful of times. This CDR3 is CAIGGLDNQPQHF. CDR3 coding DNA: TGTGCCATCGGGGGACTCGACAATCAGCCCCAGCATTTT. V usage is TRBV10-3 and J usage is TRBJ1-5; TRBD1 is a possible D gene (5 bases). Germline CDR1 and CDR2: ENHRY and SYGVKD. The CDR3 is made up of 13 amino acids. Trimming cost V 8 bases and J 3 bases, with 11 bases left between them.

In its sample, this clone was seen a few times. CDR3 in DNA: TGTGCTAGTGGTTCATCAACAGGGACAGATACGCAGTATTTT. Its protein is CASGSSTGTDTQYF. V is TRBV12-5 and J is TRBJ2-3, with D possibly matching TRBD1 (6 bases). CDR3 length equals 14 residues. Germline V gives CDR1 LGHNT, CDR2 FRNRAP. Trimming took off 4 bases at V and 3 bases at J, with 11 bases between the two ends.

This clone came up a few times. V is TRBV28 and J is TRBJ2-4; no reliable D call. The CDR3 sequence is 15 residues long. The ends were cut back, 1 base at V and 1 base at J, with 8 bases in the middle. CDR1 is MDHEN and CDR2 is SYDVKM in the germline V gene. In DNA form, the CDR3 reads TGTGCCAGCAGTTTATCCTCTTTGGCCAAAAACATTCAGTACTTC. Translating it yields CASSLSSLAKNIQYF. Using reference TRBV28 and TRBJ2-4 for the parts outside the CDR3, the full variable domain is DVKVTQSSRYLVKRTGEKVFLECVQDMDHENMFWYRQDPGLGLRLIYFSYDVKMKEKGDIPEGYSVSREKKERFSLILESASTNQTSMYLCASSLSSLAKNIQYFGAGTRLSVL.

As for this clone: Other DNA sequences in this sample translate to the same CDR3. V usage is TRBV7-2 and J usage is TRBJ2-7; D possibly corresponds to TRBD1 (6 bases). Germline CDR1 and CDR2: SGHTA and FQGNSA. CDR3 length equals 12 residues. Trimming pared 4 bases from V and 5 bases from J, leaving 9 bases between. The CDR3 region has the DNA TGTGCCAGCAGCTCACAGGGTAACGAGCAGTACTTC. Translating gives CASSSQGNEQYF.

In this sample, this clone turned up many times. The chain employs TRBV18 and TRBJ1-1; D is ambiguous. V lost 3 bases, J lost 5 bases, and 7 bases lay in between. CDR3 length: 12 amino acids. Per the germline V gene, CDR1 is KGHSH and CDR2 is LQKENI. CDR3 DNA sequence: TGTGCCAGCTCACCGTTGGAGACTGAAGCTTTCTTT. Protein product: CASSPLETEAFF.

The chain couples TRBV25-1 to TRBJ1-3; a possible D gene is TRBD1 (6 bases). Trimming left V 1 base short and J 4 bases short, with 8 bases between. The CDR3 has 14 amino acids. Germline V gene sequence: CDR1 MGHDK, CDR2 SYGVNS. CDR3 amino acids: CASSESGAGNTIYF. For the CDR3, the DNA is TGTGCCAGCAGTGAATCAGGGGCAGGAAACACCATATATTTT.

Here the CDR3 DNA reads TGTGCCAGCAGACAAGCCGGAGCGGGGGAGACCCAGTACTTC. This encodes CASRQAGAGETQYF. V gene TRBV6-6 combines with J gene TRBJ2-5; 7 bases align to TRBD2. There are 14 residues in the CDR3. V shed 6 bases, J shed 5 bases, and the junction held 9 bases outside the gene matches. Germline-derived CDR1 and CDR2 are MNHNY and SVGAGI (reference sequence).

CDR3 bases: TGTGCCAGCAGCTTAGCGGGGGCGGCAGGGAAAGAGACCCAGTACTTC. Protein product: CASSLAGAAGKETQYF. The chain carries TRBV7-6 and TRBJ2-5; the D gene is possibly TRBD1 (6 bases). Germline loops: CDR1 SGHVS, CDR2 FNYEAQ. The germline V and J ends were trimmed by 0 bases and 3 bases, with 14 bases remaining between them. The CDR3 is 16 residues long.

This clone turned up a few times. This chain uses TRBV29-1 with TRBJ1-1; no clear D. The CDR3 sequence is 14 residues long. Between the trimmed V and J ends, which lost 4 bases and 0 bases, there was a span of 12 bases. The germline gives CDR1 SQVTM, CDR2 ANQGSEA. The CDR3: CSVVTHRMNTEAFF. The CDR3 bases are TGCAGCGTTGTAACTCACAGAATGAACACTGAAGCTTTCTTT. The full variable domain, its missing parts supplied by reference TRBV29-1 and TRBJ1-1, is SAVISQKPSRDICQRGTSLTIQCQVDSQVTMMFWYRQQPGQSLTLIATANQGSEATYESGFVIDKFPISRPNLTFSTLTVSNMSPEDSSIYLCSVVTHRMNTEAFFGQGTRLTVV.

The chain has TRBV30 and TRBJ1-2, with D perhaps TRBD1 (6 bases). The CDR3 has 13 amino acids. Germline lookup yields CDR1 GTSNPN and CDR2 SVGIG (reference sequence). V lost 1 base and J 4 bases, leaving 10 bases between the germline ends. CDR3 residues: CAWSGGPGYGYTF. In DNA form, the CDR3 reads TGTGCCTGGAGTGGGGGGCCCGGCTATGGCTACACCTTC.